What follows is one T cell receptor beta chain and its context. The antigen is not known. The germline CDR1 and CDR2 sequences are LNHDA and SQIVND (reference sequence). V lost 5 bases and J 10 bases, leaving 14 bases between the germline ends. There are 12 residues in the CDR3. The data stem from a study of cytomegalovirus exposure and HLA in healthy donors. In the PCR, 60 Vbeta and 13 Jbeta primers were used. Some clones are missing from TCRdb's copy, which holds only in-frame ones; the method was immunoSEQ multiplex PCR. The sample lists around 100,000 clones; approximately 82% were seen once. Study-wide results and caveats: Presence/absence analysis assumed near-uniform sequencing depth across donors. There were reportedly fewer N-insertions in an Asian-associated ancestry cluster than the approximately 640-donor mean, in a later analysis. Being indistinguishable, some V segments were excluded, TRBV6-2 and TRBV6-3 among them.

Material: PBMCs. The TCR originated in a man aged 30-40 years in good health and CMV-seropositive. The rearrangement links TRBV19 to TRBJ1-1; D not certain. CDR3 region: CASSLGPGRAFF. The DNA of the CDR3 is TGTGCCAGTAGTCTGGGCCCTGGGAGAGCTTTCTTT.